A selection of T cell receptor beta chains follows, all from one sample in a study of blood T cell repertoires in COVID-19. Profiling relied on immunoSEQ multiplex PCR, and the TCRdb table lists in-frame clones only, not all of them. The repertoire holds about 200,000 clones, with approximately 80% as singletons. Specimen: peripheral blood. These receptors came from a human donor with acute or convalescent COVID-19. The donor label of this sample is uncertain. The CDR3 runs from the conserved cysteine through the conserved F or W. A D gene is named only where the DNA matches it firmly. Clone size is shown for a subset of rows, as once, few, many or a class of expanded clone.

clone size,J gene,D gene,V gene,CDR3 protein,CDR3 DNA
NA,TRBJ1-1,NA,TRBV6-5,CASRQTNTEAFF,TGTGCCAGCCGACAGACGAACACTGAAGCTTTCTTT
NA,TRBJ2-3,TRBD2,TRBV4-1,CASSQRLGEGLHTDTQYF,TGCGCCAGCAGTCAGAGGTTGGGGGAGGGACTTCACACAGATACGCAGTATTTT
few,TRBJ2-6,NA,TRBV6-5,CASSYGGNSFANVLTF,TGTGCCAGCAGTTACGGGGGGAACTCTTTCGCCAACGTCCTGACTTTC
once,TRBJ2-7,TRBD1,TRBV13,CASSSRDRGREQYF,TGTGCCAGCAGCTCACGGGACAGGGGGCGAGAGCAGTACTTC
NA,TRBJ2-3,TRBD2,TRBV5-1,CASSQGLAGMDTQYF,TGCGCCAGCAGCCAGGGACTAGCGGGAATGGATACGCAGTATTTT
NA,TRBJ2-1,TRBD1,TRBV7-2,CASSYRTGFNEQFF,TGTGCCAGCAGCTATCGGACAGGGTTCAATGAGCAGTTCTTC
NA,TRBJ2-2,NA,TRBV9,CASSLGGGVNTGELFF,TGTGCCAGCAGCTTAGGGGGCGGGGTAAACACCGGGGAGCTGTTTTTT
NA,TRBJ1-5,TRBD1,TRBV19,CASRRQGDYSNQPQHF,TGTGCCAGTAGGAGACAGGGGGATTATAGCAATCAGCCCCAGCATTTT
NA,TRBJ2-7,NA,TRBV15,CATSRIQGLYEQYF,TGTGCCACCAGCAGAATCCAGGGGCTCTACGAGCAGTACTTC
NA,TRBJ2-1,TRBD2,TRBV9,CASSRALAGDNEQFF,TGTGCCAGCAGCAGAGCCCTAGCGGGAGACAATGAGCAGTTCTTC
NA,TRBJ2-7,TRBD1,TRBV3-1/TRBV3-2,CASSPGDRYEQYF,TGTGCCAGCAGCCCCGGGGACAGGTACGAGCAGTACTTC
NA,TRBJ1-2,NA,TRBV5-1,CASSTGVAANYGYTF,TGCGCCAGCAGCACAGGCGTCGCAGCTAACTATGGCTACACCTTC
NA,TRBJ1-3,TRBD1,TRBV6-6,CASSPSQGTGNTIYF,TGTGCCAGCAGTCCCTCACAGGGGACTGGAAACACCATATATTTT
few,TRBJ2-3,TRBD2,TRBV7-3,CASSSEGGRADTQYF,TGTGCCAGCAGCTCCGAGGGCGGGAGGGCAGATACGCAGTATTTT
NA,TRBJ2-7,TRBD1,TRBV10-3,CAISEETGVSYEQYF,TGTGCCATCAGTGAGGAGACAGGGGTCTCCTACGAGCAGTACTTC
NA,TRBJ2-7,TRBD1,TRBV5-1,CASSSQPGQGYEQYF,TGCGCCAGCAGTTCGCAACCGGGACAGGGCTACGAGCAGTACTTC
NA,TRBJ2-7,NA,TRBV21-1,CASSKALQGRNERYEQYF,TGTGCCAGCAGCAAAGCCCTACAGGGCAGGAATGAGAGATACGAGCAGTACTTC
NA,TRBJ1-1,NA,TRBV28,CASNEHQGGNTEAFF,TGTGCCAGCAACGAACACCAGGGTGGGAACACTGAAGCTTTCTTT
few,TRBJ1-5,NA,TRBV7-2,CASSRQSNQPQHF,TGTGCCAGCAGCCGACAAAGCAATCAGCCCCAGCATTTT
NA,TRBJ2-7,TRBD1,TRBV2,CASSGDRGLMYEQYF,TGTGCCAGCAGCGGGGACAGGGGGCTAATGTACGAGCAGTACTTC
NA,TRBJ2-5,TRBD1,TRBV3-1/TRBV3-2,CASSRPGQGVETQYF,TGTGCCAGCAGCCGCCCCGGACAGGGGGTGGAGACCCAGTACTTC
NA,TRBJ2-2,TRBD1,TRBV9,CASSGGQRIGELFF,TGTGCCAGCAGCGGGGGACAGCGGATCGGGGAGCTGTTTTTT
NA,TRBJ2-3,TRBD2,TRBV9,CASSPQSSGRMDTQYF,TGTGCCAGCAGCCCCCAATCTAGCGGGAGAATGGATACGCAGTATTTT
NA,TRBJ1-5,NA,TRBV7-2,CASSPHSNSNQPQHF,TGTGCCAGCAGCCCCCACAGCAATAGCAATCAGCCCCAGCATTTT
NA,TRBJ1-5,NA,TRBV28,CASRPPGGGNQPQHF,TGTGCCAGCAGACCTCCAGGCGGGGGCAATCAGCCCCAGCATTTT
NA,TRBJ1-2,TRBD1,TRBV12-5,CASGLVVSHWRRDRGLGDGYTF,TGTGCTAGTGGTTTGGTAGTCAGTCACTGGCGTCGGGACAGGGGCCTAGGGGACGGCTACACCTTC
once,TRBJ2-5,TRBD2,TRBV5-1,CASTLGMGSGSQETQYF,TGCGCCAGCACGCTTGGTATGGGTAGCGGGAGCCAAGAGACCCAGTACTTC
once,TRBJ1-5,NA,TRBV19,CASSIEQGKGYSNQPQHF,TGTGCCAGTAGTATAGAACAGGGAAAGGGTTATAGCAATCAGCCCCAGCATTTT
NA,TRBJ2-1,TRBD1,TRBV4-2,CASSQARGDRGRNEQFF,TGTGCCAGCAGCCAAGCCCGTGGGGACAGGGGCAGGAATGAGCAGTTCTTC